This T cell receptor beta chain was profiled in a study of brain T cells in children with intractable seizures (dated by TCRdb to about 2021). For the wider study: A NanoString immunology panel was first used to screen resected brain tissue from 53 pediatric epilepsy surgery cases for immune gene transcripts. About 70% of the 12 selected surgery cases also had pre-surgery blood sequenced, which left four cases with brain tissue only. The investigation overall reported the following: Sequencing depth differed between pre- and post-surgery blood, so clones missing from the pre-surgery sample may reflect undersampling. Viral specificity was inferred solely from CDR3 sequence similarity, and the HCMV serostatus of the patients was not known.

This specimen's time point label, interpreted: resected brain tissue, or blood drawn just prior to surgery. The surgery cases with the highest brain T cell transcript signatures were chosen for TCR beta chain sequencing of brain tissue, and also of blood when blood was available. Patients had been treated with at least one anti-epileptic drug before surgery. TCR-sequenced patients were children with drug-resistant epilepsy due to tuberous sclerosis complex, focal cortical dysplasia, Rasmussen encephalitis or hemimegalencephaly. The blood samples were collected right before the epilepsy surgery. Bulk genomic DNA was isolated from unsorted brain tissue and whole blood using the Monarch genomic DNA purification kit. TCR beta chain sequences were generated from genomic DNA using the immunoSEQ assay. Regarding the original processing steps: CDR3 sequences that did not begin with the conserved framework cysteine at position 104 were removed by hand. To get clonality, the normalized Shannon's Diversity Index was subtracted from one, giving values from 0 (maximal diversity) to 1 (oligoclonal). To check whether a given CDR3 had different frequencies in two samples, for example brain versus blood, chi-squared comparison-of-proportions tests were used. Public clonotypes were found through immuneACCESS searches, while the VDJdb browser was used to judge similarity to known antiviral clonotypes. TCRdb's version of the immuneACCESS table is confined to in-frame rearrangements and falls short of the full clone set. An unresolved V gene accounts for under half of the shortfall where checked; the remainder is of unknown origin. V and J calls and clone size are those listed in that table; D and trimming were worked out from the DNA. Present in this sample are fewer than 80,000 clones, about 96% of which were seen just once. The top ten clones comprise roughly 0.38% of the sample.

On this clone: Its antigen is not yet known. No qualities accompany the bases; no much larger clone lies one base away.

Sequences SGHTA (CDR1) and FQGNSA (CDR2) are obtained from the germline V gene. From the cysteine through the phenylalanine, the CDR3 covers 15 amino acids. Of the read, only the CDR3 DNA is kept; its 45 bases are in frame from base 1. V and J lose 2 bases and 5 bases, and a span of 16 bases separates them. The receptor was derived from a boy under two years old with focal cortical dysplasia and intractable seizures. The V gene is TRBV7-2 and the J gene is TRBJ2-7; the D element might be TRBD1 or TRBD2, as each aligns at 5 bases. The source was peripheral blood, collected at surgery. The DNA sequence is given as TGTGCCAGCAGCTTACCCGGGGCTACCCCGGACGAGCAGTACTTC. Its protein is CASSLPGATPDEQYF.